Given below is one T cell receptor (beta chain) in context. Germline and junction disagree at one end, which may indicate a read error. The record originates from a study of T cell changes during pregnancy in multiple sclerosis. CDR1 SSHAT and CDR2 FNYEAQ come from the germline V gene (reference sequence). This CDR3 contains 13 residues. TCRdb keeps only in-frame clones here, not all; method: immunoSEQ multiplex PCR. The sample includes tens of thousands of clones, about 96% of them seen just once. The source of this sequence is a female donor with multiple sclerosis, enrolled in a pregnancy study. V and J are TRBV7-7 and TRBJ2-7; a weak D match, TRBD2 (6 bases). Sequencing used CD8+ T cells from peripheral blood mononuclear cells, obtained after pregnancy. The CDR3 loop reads CASSAGPLSEQYF. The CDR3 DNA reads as TGTGCTAGCAGCGCGGGACCCCTGAGCGAGCAGTACTTC.